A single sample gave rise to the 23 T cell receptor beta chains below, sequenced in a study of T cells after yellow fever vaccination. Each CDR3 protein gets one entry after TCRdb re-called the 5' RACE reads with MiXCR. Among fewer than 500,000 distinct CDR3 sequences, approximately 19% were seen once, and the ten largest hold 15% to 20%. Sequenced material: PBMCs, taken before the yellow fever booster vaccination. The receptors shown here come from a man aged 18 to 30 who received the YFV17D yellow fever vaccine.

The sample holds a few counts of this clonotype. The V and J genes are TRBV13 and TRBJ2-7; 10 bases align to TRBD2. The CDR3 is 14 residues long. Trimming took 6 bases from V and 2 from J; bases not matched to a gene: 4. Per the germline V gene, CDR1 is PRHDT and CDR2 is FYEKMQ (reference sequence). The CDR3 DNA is TGTGCCAGCAGATTCAGCGGGGGGGCCTACGAGCAGTACTTC. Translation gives CASRFSGGAYEQYF.

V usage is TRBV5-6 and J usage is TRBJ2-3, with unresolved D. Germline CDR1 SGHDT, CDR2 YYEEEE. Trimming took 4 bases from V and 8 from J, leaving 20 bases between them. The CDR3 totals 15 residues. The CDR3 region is CASSPTGRSFGTQYF. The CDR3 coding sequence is TGTGCCAGCAGCCCAACGGGCAGGTCATTTGGTACGCAGTATTTT.

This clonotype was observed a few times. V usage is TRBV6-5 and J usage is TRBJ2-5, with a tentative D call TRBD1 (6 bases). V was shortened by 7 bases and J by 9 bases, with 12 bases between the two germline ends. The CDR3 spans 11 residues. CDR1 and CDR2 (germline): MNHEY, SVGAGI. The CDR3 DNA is TGTGCCAGCATGGGGGCCGGGGCCCAGTACTTC. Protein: CASMGAGAQYF.

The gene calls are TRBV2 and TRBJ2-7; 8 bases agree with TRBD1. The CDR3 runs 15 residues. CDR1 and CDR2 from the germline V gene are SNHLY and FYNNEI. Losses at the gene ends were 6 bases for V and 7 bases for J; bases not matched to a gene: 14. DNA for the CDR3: TGTGCCAGCAGAGCGACCGGGACAGGTCTATTGGAGCAGTACGTC. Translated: CASRATGTGLLEQYV.

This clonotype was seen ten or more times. The CDR3 DNA reads as TGTGCCAGCAGCTCCCTTGGGACTAGCGGGGTAACCTACAATGAGCAGTTCTTC. It yields the protein CASSSLGTSGVTYNEQFF. This chain uses TRBV7-2 with TRBJ2-1; 13 nucleotides match TRBD2. Germline V gene lookup returns CDR1 SGHTA and CDR2 FQGNSA. The CDR3 consists of 18 residues. Trimming at V came to 4 bases and at J to 2 bases, leaving 8 bases not matched to a gene.

The CDR3 nucleotides read TGTGCCACCAGCCCTAGGATTTTGGAGCCCCAGCATTTT. Its translation is CATSPRILEPQHF. The chain couples TRBV15 to TRBJ1-5; D not certain. Per the germline V gene, CDR1 is LNHNV and CDR2 is YYDKDF (reference sequence). The length of the CDR3 is 13 residues. Trimming shortened V by 5 bases and J by 8 bases, and 13 bases separated the two germline ends. The full variable domain, with the rest looked up from reference TRBV15 and TRBJ1-5, is DAMVIQNPRYQVTQFGKPVTLSCSQTLNHNVMYWYQQKSSQAPKLLFHYYDKDFNNEADTPDNFQSRRPNTSFCFLDIRSPGLGDTAMYLCATSPRILEPQHFGDGTRLSIL.

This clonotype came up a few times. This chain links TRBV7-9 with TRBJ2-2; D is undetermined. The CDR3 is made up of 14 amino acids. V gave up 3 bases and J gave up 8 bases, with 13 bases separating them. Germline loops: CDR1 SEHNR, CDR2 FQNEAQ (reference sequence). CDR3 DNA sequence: TGTGCCAGCAGCTTCGGACGTTGGTTAGGGGAGCTGTTTTTT. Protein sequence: CASSFGRWLGELFF.

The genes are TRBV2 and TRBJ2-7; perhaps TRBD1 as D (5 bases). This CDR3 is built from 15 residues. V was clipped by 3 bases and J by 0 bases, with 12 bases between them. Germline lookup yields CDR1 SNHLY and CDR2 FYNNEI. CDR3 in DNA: TGTGCCAGCAGTGAGTACAGGACAAGCTCCTACGAGCAGTACTTC. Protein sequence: CASSEYRTSSYEQYF. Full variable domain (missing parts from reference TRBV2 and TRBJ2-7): EPEVTQTPSHQVTQMGQEVILRCVPISNHLYFYWYRQILGQKVEFLVSFYNNEISEKSEIFDDQFSVERPDGSNFTLKIRSTKLEDSAMYFCASSEYRTSSYEQYFGPGTRLTVT.

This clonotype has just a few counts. CDR3 protein: CATSSRSGTYEQYV. DNA for the CDR3: TGTGCCACCAGCAGCCGTTCAGGAACCTACGAGCAGTACGTC. The rearrangement links TRBV15 to TRBJ2-7, with D uncertain. Germline loops: CDR1 LNHNV, CDR2 YYDKDF (reference sequence). The CDR3 runs to 14 residues. Deletions cut 3 bases from V and 2 bases from J, with 11 bases between.

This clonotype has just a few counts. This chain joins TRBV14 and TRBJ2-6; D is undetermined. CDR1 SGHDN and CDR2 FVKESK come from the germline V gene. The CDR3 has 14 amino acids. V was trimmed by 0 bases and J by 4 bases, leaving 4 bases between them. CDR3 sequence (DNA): TGTGCCAGCAGCCAAGATTTAGGGGCCAACGTCCTGACTTTC. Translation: CASSQDLGANVLTF.

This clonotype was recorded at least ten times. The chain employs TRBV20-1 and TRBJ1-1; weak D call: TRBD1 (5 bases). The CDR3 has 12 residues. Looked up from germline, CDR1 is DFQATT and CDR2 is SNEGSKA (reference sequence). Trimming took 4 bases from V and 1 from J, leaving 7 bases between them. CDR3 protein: CSATTGNTEAFF. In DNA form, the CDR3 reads TGCAGTGCTACAACAGGGAACACTGAAGCTTTCTTT.

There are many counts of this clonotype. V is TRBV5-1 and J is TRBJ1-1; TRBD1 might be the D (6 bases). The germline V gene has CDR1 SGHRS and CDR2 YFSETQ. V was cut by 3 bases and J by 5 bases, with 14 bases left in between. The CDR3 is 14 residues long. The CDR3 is CASSSQGYRTEAFF. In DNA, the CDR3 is TGCGCCAGCAGCTCACAGGGTTATCGGACTGAAGCTTTCTTT.

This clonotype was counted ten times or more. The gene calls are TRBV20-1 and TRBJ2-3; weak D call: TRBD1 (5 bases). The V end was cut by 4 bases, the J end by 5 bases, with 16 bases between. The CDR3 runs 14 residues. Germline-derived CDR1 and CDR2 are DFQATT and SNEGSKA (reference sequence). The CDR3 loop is CSAISQGFGDTQYF. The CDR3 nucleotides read TGCAGTGCTATTTCTCAGGGCTTTGGAGATACGCAGTATTTT.

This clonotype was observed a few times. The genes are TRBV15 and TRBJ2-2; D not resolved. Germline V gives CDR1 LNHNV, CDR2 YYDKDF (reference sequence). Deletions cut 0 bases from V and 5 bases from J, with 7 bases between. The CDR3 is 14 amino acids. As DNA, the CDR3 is TGTGCCACCAGCAGAGATCTGGGGACCGGGGAGCTGTTTTTT. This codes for CATSRDLGTGELFF.

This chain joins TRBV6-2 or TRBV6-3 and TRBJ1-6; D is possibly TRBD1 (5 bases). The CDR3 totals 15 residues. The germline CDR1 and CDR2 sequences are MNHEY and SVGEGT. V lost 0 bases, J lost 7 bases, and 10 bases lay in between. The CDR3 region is CASSYSPGGNSPLHF. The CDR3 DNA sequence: TGTGCCAGCAGTTACTCGCCGGGGGGAAATTCACCCCTCCACTTT.

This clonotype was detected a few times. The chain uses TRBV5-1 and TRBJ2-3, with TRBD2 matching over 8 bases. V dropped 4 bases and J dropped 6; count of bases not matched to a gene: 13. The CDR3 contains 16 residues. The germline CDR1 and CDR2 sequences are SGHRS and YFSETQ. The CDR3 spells CASSRPAGAPRDTQYF. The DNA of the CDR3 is TGCGCCAGCAGCCGCCCAGCGGGGGCGCCCAGGGATACGCAGTATTTT.

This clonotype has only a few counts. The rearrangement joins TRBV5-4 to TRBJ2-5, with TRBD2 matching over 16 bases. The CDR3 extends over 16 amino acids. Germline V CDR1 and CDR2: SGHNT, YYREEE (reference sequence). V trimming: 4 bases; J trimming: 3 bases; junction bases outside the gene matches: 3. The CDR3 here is CASSLGTSGGEETQYF. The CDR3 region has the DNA TGTGCCAGCAGCCTGGGGACTAGCGGGGGGGAAGAGACCCAGTACTTC.

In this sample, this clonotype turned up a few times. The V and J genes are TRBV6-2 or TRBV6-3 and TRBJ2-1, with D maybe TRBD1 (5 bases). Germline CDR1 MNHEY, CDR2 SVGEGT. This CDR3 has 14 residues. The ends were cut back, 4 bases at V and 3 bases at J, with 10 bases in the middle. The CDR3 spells CASSLDRVYNEQFF. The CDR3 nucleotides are TGTGCCAGCAGTTTAGACAGAGTCTACAATGAGCAGTTCTTC.

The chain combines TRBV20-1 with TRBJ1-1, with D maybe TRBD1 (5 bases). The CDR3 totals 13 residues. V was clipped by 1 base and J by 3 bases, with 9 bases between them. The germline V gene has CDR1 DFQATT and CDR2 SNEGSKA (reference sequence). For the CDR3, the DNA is TGCAGTGCTAGAGTGGGGGAGGACACTGAAGCTTTCTTT. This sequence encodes CSARVGEDTEAFF.

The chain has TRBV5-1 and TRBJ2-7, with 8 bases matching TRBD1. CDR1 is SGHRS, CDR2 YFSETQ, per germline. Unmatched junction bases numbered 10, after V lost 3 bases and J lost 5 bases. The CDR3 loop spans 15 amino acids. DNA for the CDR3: TGCGCCAGCAGCTCACTCTACAGGGGGGAAGACGAGCAGTACTTC. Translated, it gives CASSSLYRGEDEQYF.

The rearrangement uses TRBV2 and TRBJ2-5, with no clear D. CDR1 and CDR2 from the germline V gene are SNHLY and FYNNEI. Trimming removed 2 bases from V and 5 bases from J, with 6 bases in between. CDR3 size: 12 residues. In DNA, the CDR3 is TGTGCCAGCAGTGAATTAGAGGAGACCCAGTACTTC. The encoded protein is CASSELEETQYF.

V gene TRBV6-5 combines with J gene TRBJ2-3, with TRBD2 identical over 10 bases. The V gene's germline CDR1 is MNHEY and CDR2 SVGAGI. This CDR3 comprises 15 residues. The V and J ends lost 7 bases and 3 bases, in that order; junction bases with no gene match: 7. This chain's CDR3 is CASKFLAGATDTQYF. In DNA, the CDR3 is TGTGCCAGCAAGTTTCTAGCGGGGGCGACAGATACGCAGTATTTT.

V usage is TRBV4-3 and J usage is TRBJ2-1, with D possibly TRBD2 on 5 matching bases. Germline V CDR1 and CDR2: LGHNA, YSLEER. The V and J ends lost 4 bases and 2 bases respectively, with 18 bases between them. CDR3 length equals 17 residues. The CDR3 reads CASSRGAVARAYNEQFF. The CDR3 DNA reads TGCGCCAGCAGCCGGGGAGCTGTTGCTAGGGCCTACAATGAGCAGTTCTTC.